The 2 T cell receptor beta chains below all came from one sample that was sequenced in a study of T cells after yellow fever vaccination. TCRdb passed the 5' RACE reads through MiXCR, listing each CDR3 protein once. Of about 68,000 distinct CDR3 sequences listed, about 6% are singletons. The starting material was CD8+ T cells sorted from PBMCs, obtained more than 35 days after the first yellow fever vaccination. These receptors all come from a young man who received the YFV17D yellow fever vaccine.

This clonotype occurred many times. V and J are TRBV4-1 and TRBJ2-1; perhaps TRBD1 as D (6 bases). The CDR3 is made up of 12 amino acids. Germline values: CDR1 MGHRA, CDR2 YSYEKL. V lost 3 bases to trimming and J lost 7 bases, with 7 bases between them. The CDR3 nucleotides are TGCGCCAGCAGCCAGAGGGGGAATGAGCAGTTCTTC. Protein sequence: CASSQRGNEQFF.

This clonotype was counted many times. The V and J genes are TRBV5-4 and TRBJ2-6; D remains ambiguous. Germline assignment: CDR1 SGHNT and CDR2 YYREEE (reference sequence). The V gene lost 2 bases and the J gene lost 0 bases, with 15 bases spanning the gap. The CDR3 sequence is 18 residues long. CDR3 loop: CASSFSALYFSGANVLTF. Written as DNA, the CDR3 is TGTGCCAGCAGCTTTTCCGCGCTATACTTCTCTGGGGCCAACGTCCTGACTTTC.